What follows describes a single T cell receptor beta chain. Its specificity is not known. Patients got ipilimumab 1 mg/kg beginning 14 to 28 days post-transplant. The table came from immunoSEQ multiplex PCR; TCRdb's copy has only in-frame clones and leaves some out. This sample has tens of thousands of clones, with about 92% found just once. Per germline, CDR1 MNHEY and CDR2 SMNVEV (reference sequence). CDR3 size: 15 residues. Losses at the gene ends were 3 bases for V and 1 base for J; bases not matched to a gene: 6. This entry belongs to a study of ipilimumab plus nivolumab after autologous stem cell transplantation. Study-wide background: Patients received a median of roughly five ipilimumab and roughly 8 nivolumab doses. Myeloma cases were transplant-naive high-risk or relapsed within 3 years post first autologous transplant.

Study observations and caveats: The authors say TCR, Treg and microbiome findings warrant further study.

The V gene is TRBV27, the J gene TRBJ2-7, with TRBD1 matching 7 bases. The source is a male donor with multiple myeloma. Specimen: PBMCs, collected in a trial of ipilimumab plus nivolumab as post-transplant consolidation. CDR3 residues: CASSFRLQGSYEQYF. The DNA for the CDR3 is TGTGCCAGCAGTTTTAGGTTACAGGGGTCCTACGAGCAGTACTTC.